This entry is about one T cell receptor beta chain. The target antigen is unknown. Primers included in the PCR were 60 Vbeta and 13 Jbeta primers. This table comes from immunoSEQ multiplex PCR, and its TCRdb copy is limited to in-frame clones, with some not included. The sample has about 140,000 clones; roughly 78% are singletons. This specimen comes from a study of cytomegalovirus exposure and HLA in healthy donors. General study points: Sequencing had likely introduced a cluster of highly shared sequence variants as an artifact. Several of the most significant clusters were apparently associated with common viral pathogens in a later analysis.

CDR1 LNHNV and CDR2 YYDKDF come from the germline V gene (reference sequence). The CDR3 is 18 residues long. The V end was cut by 0 bases, the J end by 8 bases, with 23 bases between. Sequencing was carried out using PBMCs. The V and J genes are TRBV15 and TRBJ2-1; D is possibly TRBD2 (6 bases). This clonotype was obtained from a man aged 35-49 years in good health and CMV-seropositive. The CDR3 loop reads CATSRDPLASEGYHEQFF. In nucleotides, the CDR3 is TGTGCCACCAGCAGAGATCCCCTCGCTAGCGAGGGTTACCATGAGCAGTTCTTC.